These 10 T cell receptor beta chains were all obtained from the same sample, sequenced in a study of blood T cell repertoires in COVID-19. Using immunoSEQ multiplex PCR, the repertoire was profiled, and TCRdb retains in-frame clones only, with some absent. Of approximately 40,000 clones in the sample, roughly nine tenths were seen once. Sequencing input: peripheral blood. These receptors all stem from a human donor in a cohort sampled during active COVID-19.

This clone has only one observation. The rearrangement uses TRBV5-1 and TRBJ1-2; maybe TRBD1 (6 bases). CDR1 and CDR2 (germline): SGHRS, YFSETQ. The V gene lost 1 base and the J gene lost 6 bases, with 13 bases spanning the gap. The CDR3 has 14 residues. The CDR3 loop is CASSLSTQGNGYTF. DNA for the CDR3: TGCGCCAGCAGCTTGTCTACCCAGGGGAATGGCTACACCTTC.

This CDR3 is CASSPLGGYQPQHF. CDR3 nucleotide sequence: TGTGCCAGTAGTCCCCTTGGGGGGTATCAGCCCCAGCATTTT. The chain has TRBV19 and TRBJ1-5, with a possible D match to TRBD1 (5 bases). The germline CDR1 and CDR2 sequences are LNHDA and SQIVND (reference sequence). The CDR3 extends over 14 amino acids. V lost 5 bases, J lost 5 bases, and 13 bases lay in between.

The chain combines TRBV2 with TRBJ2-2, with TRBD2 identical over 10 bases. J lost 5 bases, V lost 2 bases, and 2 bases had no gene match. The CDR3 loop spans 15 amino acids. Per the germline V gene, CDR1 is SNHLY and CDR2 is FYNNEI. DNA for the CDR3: TGTGCCAGCAGTGAACTAGCGGGAGATACCGGGGAGCTGTTTTTT. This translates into CASSELAGDTGELFF.

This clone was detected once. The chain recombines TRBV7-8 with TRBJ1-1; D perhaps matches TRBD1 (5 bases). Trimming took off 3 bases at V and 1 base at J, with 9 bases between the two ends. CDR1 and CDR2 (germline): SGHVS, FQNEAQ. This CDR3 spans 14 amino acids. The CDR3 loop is CASSFATGNTEAFF. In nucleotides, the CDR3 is TGTGCCAGCAGCTTTGCAACAGGGAACACTGAAGCTTTCTTT. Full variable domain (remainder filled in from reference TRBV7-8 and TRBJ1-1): GAGVSQSPRYKVAKRGQDVALRCDPISGHVSLFWYQQALGQGPEFLTYFQNEAQLDKSGLPSDRFFAERPEGSVSTLKIQRTQQEDSAVYLCASSFATGNTEAFFGQGTRLTVV.

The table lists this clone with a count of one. CDR3 in DNA: TGTGCCAGCAGTTTGGTCACTAGCGGTATGAACACTGAAGCTTTCTTT. It specifies CASSLVTSGMNTEAFF. The rearrangement links TRBV6-5 to TRBJ1-1; no definite D call. Germline values: CDR1 MNHEY, CDR2 SVGAGI. V lost 4 bases and J lost 0, with 15 bases in between. The CDR3 extends over 16 amino acids.

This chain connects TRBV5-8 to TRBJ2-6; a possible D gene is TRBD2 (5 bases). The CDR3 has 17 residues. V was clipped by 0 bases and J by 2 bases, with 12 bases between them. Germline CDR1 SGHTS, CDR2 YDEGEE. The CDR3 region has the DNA TGTGCCAGCAGCTTGGAAGTCGGGAACCCTGGGGCCAACGTCCTGACTTTC. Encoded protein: CASSLEVGNPGANVLTF.

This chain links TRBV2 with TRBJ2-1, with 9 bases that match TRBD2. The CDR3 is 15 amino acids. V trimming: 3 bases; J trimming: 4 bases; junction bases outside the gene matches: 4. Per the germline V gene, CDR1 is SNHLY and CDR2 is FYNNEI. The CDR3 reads CASSELAGTYNEQFF. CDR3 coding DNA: TGTGCCAGCAGTGAGCTAGCGGGAACTTACAATGAGCAGTTCTTC. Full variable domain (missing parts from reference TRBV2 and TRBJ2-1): EPEVTQTPSHQVTQMGQEVILRCVPISNHLYFYWYRQILGQKVEFLVSFYNNEISEKSEIFDDQFSVERPDGSNFTLKIRSTKLEDSAMYFCASSELAGTYNEQFFGPGTRLTVL.

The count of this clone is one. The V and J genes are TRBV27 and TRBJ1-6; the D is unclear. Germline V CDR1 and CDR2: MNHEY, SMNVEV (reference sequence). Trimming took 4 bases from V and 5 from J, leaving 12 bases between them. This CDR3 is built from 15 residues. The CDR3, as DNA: TGTGCCAGCAGTTGGTCCTGGGAGAATAATTCACCCCTCCACTTT. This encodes CASSWSWENNSPLHF.

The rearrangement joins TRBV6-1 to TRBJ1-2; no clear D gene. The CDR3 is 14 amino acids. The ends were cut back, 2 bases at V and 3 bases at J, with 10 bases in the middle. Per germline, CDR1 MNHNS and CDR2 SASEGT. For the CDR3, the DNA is TGTGCCAGCAGTGAACGCGCAGGCTACTATGGCTACACCTTC. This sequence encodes CASSERAGYYGYTF.

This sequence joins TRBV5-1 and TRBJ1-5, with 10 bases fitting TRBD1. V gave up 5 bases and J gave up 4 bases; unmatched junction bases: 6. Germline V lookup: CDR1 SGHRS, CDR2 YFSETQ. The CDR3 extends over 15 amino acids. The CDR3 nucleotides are TGCGCCAGCAGTGCCGGGACAGGGGTTAATCAGCCCCAGCATTTT. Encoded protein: CASSAGTGVNQPQHF.